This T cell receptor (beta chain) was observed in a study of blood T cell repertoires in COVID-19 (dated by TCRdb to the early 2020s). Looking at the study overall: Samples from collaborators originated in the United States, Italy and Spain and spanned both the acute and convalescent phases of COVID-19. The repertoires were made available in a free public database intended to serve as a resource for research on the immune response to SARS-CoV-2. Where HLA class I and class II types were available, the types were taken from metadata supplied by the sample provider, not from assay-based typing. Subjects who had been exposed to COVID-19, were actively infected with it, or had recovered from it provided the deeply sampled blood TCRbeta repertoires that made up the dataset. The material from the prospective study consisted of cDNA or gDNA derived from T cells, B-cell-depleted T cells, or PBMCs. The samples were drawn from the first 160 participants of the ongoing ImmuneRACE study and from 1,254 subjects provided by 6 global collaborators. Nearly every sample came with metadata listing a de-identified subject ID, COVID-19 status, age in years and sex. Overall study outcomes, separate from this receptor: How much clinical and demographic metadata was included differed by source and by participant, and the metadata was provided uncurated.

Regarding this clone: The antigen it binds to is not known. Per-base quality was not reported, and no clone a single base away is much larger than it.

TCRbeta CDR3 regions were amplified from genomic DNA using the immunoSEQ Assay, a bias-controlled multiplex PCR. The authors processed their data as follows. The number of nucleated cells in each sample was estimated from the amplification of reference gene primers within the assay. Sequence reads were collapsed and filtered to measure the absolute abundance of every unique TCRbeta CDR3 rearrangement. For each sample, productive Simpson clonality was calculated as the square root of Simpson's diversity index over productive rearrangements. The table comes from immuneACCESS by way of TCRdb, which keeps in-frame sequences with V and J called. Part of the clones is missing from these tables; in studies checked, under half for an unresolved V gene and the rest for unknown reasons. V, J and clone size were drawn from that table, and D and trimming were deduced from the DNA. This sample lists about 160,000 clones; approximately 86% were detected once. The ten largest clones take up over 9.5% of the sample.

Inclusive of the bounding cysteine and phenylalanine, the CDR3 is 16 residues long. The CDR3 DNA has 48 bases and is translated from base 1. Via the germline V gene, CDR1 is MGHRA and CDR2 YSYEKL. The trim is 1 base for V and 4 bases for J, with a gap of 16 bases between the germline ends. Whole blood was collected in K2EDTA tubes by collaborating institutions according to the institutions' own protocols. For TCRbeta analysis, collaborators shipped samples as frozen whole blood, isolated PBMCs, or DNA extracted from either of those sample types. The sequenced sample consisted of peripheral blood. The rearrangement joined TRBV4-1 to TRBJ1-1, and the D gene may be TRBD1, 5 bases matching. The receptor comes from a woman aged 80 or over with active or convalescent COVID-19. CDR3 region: CASSQGSFVGVTEAFF. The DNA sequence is TGCGCCAGCAGCCAAGGCTCCTTTGTAGGGGTCACTGAAGCTTTCTTT.